This passage covers 27 T cell receptor beta chains from one sample sequenced in a study of spatial heterogeneity in lung cancer. TCRdb fed the 5' RACE reads into MiXCR, producing one record per CDR3 protein. The table lists some 54,000 distinct CDR3 sequences, roughly 8.1% of them singletons. As to time point: blood at routine non-recurrence follow-up after resection. Whole RNA from tumor, nontumor lung or frozen PBMC was sequenced unsorted. Sequenced here: PBMCs, sampled at follow-up. These receptors all come from a female donor with early-stage non-small cell lung cancer.

This sequence joins TRBV5-5 and TRBJ2-1; 9 positions match TRBD1. The germline V gene has CDR1 SGHKS and CDR2 YYEKEE (reference sequence). V dropped 4 bases and J dropped 8; count of bases not matched to a gene: 4. The CDR3 contains 13 residues. CDR3 DNA sequence: TGTGCCAGCAGCCGGGACAGGGACGATGAGCAGTTCTTC. As protein: CASSRDRDDEQFF.

This clonotype has more than one count but fewer than ten. This chain joins TRBV7-7 and TRBJ2-5; D might be TRBD1 (5 bases). V was trimmed by 5 bases and J by 3 bases, leaving 13 bases between them. Germline V gene data show CDR1 as SSHAT and CDR2 as FNYEAQ (reference sequence). The CDR3 consists of 14 residues. CDR3 in amino acids: CASSQDRVKETQYF. CDR3 bases: TGTGCCAGCAGCCAAGACAGAGTTAAAGAGACCCAGTACTTC.

The sample holds a few counts of this clonotype. The chain uses TRBV6-2 or TRBV6-3 and TRBJ2-5, with a tentative D call TRBD2 (5 bases). V was cut by 6 bases and J by 6 bases, with 17 bases left in between. The CDR3 is 14 residues long. Germline CDR1 is MNHEY and CDR2 is SVGEGT. The chain's CDR3 is CASRRVIASQTQYF. CDR3 sequence (DNA): TGTGCCAGCAGAAGGGTCATAGCGTCACAGACCCAGTACTTC.

At least ten counts were recorded for this clonotype. This sequence joins TRBV4-3 and TRBJ2-3; 9 nucleotides agree with TRBD2. The length of the CDR3 is 15 residues. Losses at the gene ends were 5 bases for V and 5 bases for J; bases not matched to a gene: 8. Per germline, CDR1 LGHNA and CDR2 YSLEER. The chain's CDR3 is CASSFGGGEGDTQYF. The CDR3 DNA sequence: TGCGCCAGCAGCTTTGGCGGGGGGGAGGGAGATACGCAGTATTTT.

V and J are TRBV18 and TRBJ2-7; 8 nucleotides align to TRBD1. This CDR3 contains 15 residues. Germline lookup yields CDR1 KGHSH and CDR2 LQKENI. The V and J ends lost 2 bases and 2 bases, in that order; junction bases with no gene match: 5. CDR3 residues: CASSPEAGGPYEQYF. In DNA form, the CDR3 reads TGTGCCAGCTCACCAGAGGCAGGGGGCCCCTACGAGCAGTACTTC.

This clonotype appeared many times. The chain has TRBV12-3 or TRBV12-4 and TRBJ2-3, with TRBD2 matching 7 bases. J lost 2 bases, V lost 6 bases, and 5 bases had no gene match. CDR3 length: 14 amino acids. CDR3 protein: CASSKTSPTDTQYF. The DNA of the CDR3 is TGTGCCAGCAGCAAGACTAGCCCCACAGATACGCAGTATTTT.

This clonotype has ten or more counts. The rearrangement joins TRBV6-7 to TRBJ1-1; unclear D gene. TRBV6-7 is marked as an open reading frame, function uncertain. The CDR3 length is 17 residues. V lost 2 bases and J lost 0, with 16 bases in between. The CDR3 DNA reads as TGTGCCAGCAGTTACAATGGCAGGAGCGGGGTGAACACTGAAGCTTTCTTT. Its translation: CASSYNGRSGVNTEAFF.

This clonotype was recorded a few times. The CDR3 nucleotides are TGTGCCAGCACCCAAACGGGGCCGAGGAATGAGCAGTTCTTC. Its protein product is CASTQTGPRNEQFF. The chain joins TRBV7-9 to TRBJ2-1; D tentatively fits TRBD1 or TRBD2 (5 bases each). Trimming cost V 7 bases and J 7 bases, with 17 bases left between them. The CDR3 has 14 amino acids. In germline, CDR1 is SEHNR, CDR2 FQNEAQ (reference sequence).

This clonotype was seen more than once but under ten times. The CDR3 sequence: CASSSPGTVNTEAFF. The DNA of the CDR3 is TGTGCCAGCAGTTCGCCCGGGACAGTAAACACTGAAGCTTTCTTT. V usage is TRBV28 and J usage is TRBJ1-1; 7 positions agree with TRBD1. Germline lookup yields CDR1 MDHEN and CDR2 SYDVKM. The CDR3 is made up of 15 amino acids. The V and J ends lost 4 bases and 2 bases, in that order; junction bases with no gene match: 7. Supplemented by reference TRBV28 and TRBJ1-1, the full variable domain reads DVKVTQSSRYLVKRTGEKVFLECVQDMDHENMFWYRQDPGLGLRLIYFSYDVKMKEKGDIPEGYSVSREKKERFSLILESASTNQTSMYLCASSSPGTVNTEAFFGQGTRLTVV.

This clonotype was detected ten times or more. This chain uses TRBV7-2 with TRBJ1-3; D not resolved. CDR1 is SGHTA, CDR2 FQGNSA, per germline. The CDR3 runs 14 residues. Trimming stripped 1 base from V and 3 bases from J, with 7 bases between. As DNA, the CDR3 is TGTGCCAGCAGCTTAGATTACGGTGGAAACACCATATATTTT. It codes for CASSLDYGGNTIYF. Full variable domain (outside the CDR3, taken from reference TRBV7-2 and TRBJ1-3): GAGVSQSPSNKVTEKGKDVELRCDPISGHTALYWYRQSLGQGLEFLIYFQGNSAPDKSGLPSDRFSAERTGGSVSTLTIQRTQQEDSAVYLCASSLDYGGNTIYFGEGSWLTVV.

This rearrangement joins TRBV18 to TRBJ2-7, with 8 bases that match TRBD1. Germline V gene data show CDR1 as KGHSH and CDR2 as LQKENI. The V segment lost 4 bases and the J segment 5 bases; nucleotides outside the gene matches: 10. The length of the CDR3 is 15 residues. The CDR3 region is CASSLDRVNSHEQYF. CDR3 nucleotides: TGTGCCAGCTCACTGGACAGGGTAAATTCCCACGAGCAGTACTTC. Full variable domain (remainder filled in from reference TRBV18 and TRBJ2-7): NAGVMQNPRHLVRRRGQEARLRCSPMKGHSHVYWYRQLPEEGLKFMVYLQKENIIDESGMPKERFSAEFPKEGPSILRIQQVVRGDSAAYFCASSLDRVNSHEQYFGPGTRLTVT.

This clonotype was recorded at least ten times. This chain links TRBV7-3 with TRBJ2-1, with 13 bases fitting TRBD2. This CDR3 has 19 amino acids. Germline values: CDR1 SGHTA, CDR2 FQGTGA. The V segment lost 6 bases and the J segment 1 base; nucleotides outside the gene matches: 12. CDR3 sequence (DNA): TGTGCCAGCAGTCGGACTAGCGGGGGAGTACTAGGTTCCTACAATGAGCAGTTCTTC. Its translation is CASSRTSGGVLGSYNEQFF.

In this sample, this clonotype turned up many times. The chain uses TRBV5-1 and TRBJ2-3, with 9 bases aligning to TRBD2. Trimming removed 4 bases from V and 5 bases from J; junction bases left unmatched: 14. The CDR3 loop spans 17 amino acids. The germline CDR1 and CDR2 sequences are SGHRS and YFSETQ. The CDR3 spells CASSPRGGALREDTQYF. The CDR3 nucleotides are TGCGCCAGCAGCCCCCGCGGGGGGGCCTTGAGAGAAGATACGCAGTATTTT.

This CDR3 reads CSAPGGIAKGASEAFF. DNA for the CDR3: TGCAGTGCCCCCGGGGGGATCGCAAAGGGGGCCTCTGAAGCTTTCTTT. The rearrangement links TRBV20-1 to TRBJ1-1; 7 bases fit TRBD1. This CDR3 comprises 16 residues. V lost 6 bases and J lost 6; bases outside the gene matches: 19. Per the germline V gene, CDR1 is DFQATT and CDR2 is SNEGSKA (reference sequence).

The sample holds many counts of this clonotype. CDR3 bases: TGTGCCACCAGCGGGGACAGGGCCTCCTACAATGAGCAGTTCTTC. Translating gives CATSGDRASYNEQFF. This chain connects TRBV15 to TRBJ2-1, with 9 bases matching TRBD1. J lost 0 bases, V lost 5 bases, and 2 bases had no gene match. CDR1 and CDR2 from the germline V gene are LNHNV and YYDKDF (reference sequence). CDR3 size: 15 residues.

The chain uses TRBV7-9 and TRBJ1-2; D ambiguous. With 5 bases removed from V and 6 bases from J, the gap between germline ends came to 19 bases. The CDR3 is made up of 15 amino acids. Germline loops: CDR1 SEHNR, CDR2 FQNEAQ (reference sequence). The DNA for the CDR3 is TGTGCCAGCAGCCCCCCCCCAGAACTCAGACATGGCTACACCTTC. This translates into CASSPPPELRHGYTF.

This clonotype has a count of ten or more. The rearrangement links TRBV7-7 to TRBJ1-5, with 9 bases identical to TRBD1. V gave up 10 bases and J gave up 2 bases; unmatched junction bases: 9. Per the germline V gene, CDR1 is SSHAT and CDR2 is FNYEAQ (reference sequence). This CDR3 is built from 15 residues. CDR3 sequence: CAILLDRGGNQPQHF. The DNA of the CDR3 is TGTGCCATCCTCCTAGACAGGGGGGGCAATCAGCCCCAGCATTTT.

This clonotype was observed a single time. This chain uses TRBV6-1 with TRBJ2-2; D possibly corresponds to TRBD1 (5 bases). Trimming shortened V by 3 bases and J by 7 bases, and 9 bases separated the two germline ends. CDR1 and CDR2 (germline): MNHNS, SASEGT. The CDR3 extends over 13 amino acids. Written as DNA, the CDR3 is TGTGCCAGCAGTGATCAGGGTAGCGGGGAGCTGTTTTTT. This encodes CASSDQGSGELFF.

This clonotype came up a few times. The chain employs TRBV5-1 and TRBJ2-3; 12 bases map to TRBD2. J lost 1 base, V lost 0 bases, and 6 bases had no gene match. This CDR3 region has 18 residues. The V gene's germline CDR1 is SGHRS and CDR2 YFSETQ. CDR3 in amino acids: CASSLEGLAGGRTDTQYF. The DNA of the CDR3 is TGCGCCAGCAGCTTGGAGGGACTAGCGGGTGGGCGCACAGATACGCAGTATTTT.

The table lists this clonotype with many counts. This chain joins TRBV4-1 and TRBJ2-7, with TRBD1 matching over 10 bases. Germline CDR1 is MGHRA and CDR2 is YSYEKL. The CDR3 runs 15 residues. V dropped 4 bases and J dropped 6; count of bases not matched to a gene: 9. Written as DNA, the CDR3 is TGCGCCAGCAGCCCAACCGGGACAGGGGCTCTCGAGCAGTACTTC. Its protein is CASSPTGTGALEQYF.

In this sample, this clonotype turned up a few times. V and J are TRBV20-1 and TRBJ1-2; D perhaps matches TRBD1 (6 bases). With 3 bases removed from V and 2 bases from J, the gap between germline ends came to 13 bases. The germline gives CDR1 DFQATT, CDR2 SNEGSKA (reference sequence). The CDR3 sequence is 14 residues long. The CDR3 loop reads CSARRGGRNYGYTF. The CDR3 nucleotides read TGCAGTGCTAGGAGAGGGGGTAGGAACTATGGCTACACCTTC.

This clonotype was observed at least ten times. This chain links TRBV11-2 with TRBJ1-6; 7 bases are a match to TRBD1. Unmatched junction bases numbered 12, after V lost 5 bases and J lost 8 bases. Germline CDR1 and CDR2: SGHAT and FQNNGV. The CDR3 has 16 amino acids. As DNA, the CDR3 is TGTGCCAGCAGCCCCTTGGGACAGAAGTTATATTCACCCCTCCACTTT. It specifies CASSPLGQKLYSPLHF.

The genes are TRBV29-1 and TRBJ1-1; D not certain. Trimming removed 4 bases at V and 7 bases at J, with 7 bases between. In germline, CDR1 is SQVTM, CDR2 ANQGSEA. The CDR3 length is 10 residues. The CDR3 reads CSVVLNEAFF. Here the CDR3 DNA reads TGCAGCGTTGTCCTCAATGAAGCTTTCTTT.

This clonotype was counted many times. The rearrangement links TRBV20-1 to TRBJ1-2, with D hard to call. Per the germline V gene, CDR1 is DFQATT and CDR2 is SNEGSKA (reference sequence). The CDR3 has 12 amino acids. V lost 0 bases and J lost 3, with 5 bases in between. DNA of the CDR3: TGCAGTGCTAGAGATCAAGACTATGGCTACACCTTC. Protein: CSARDQDYGYTF.

This clonotype was recorded many times. This chain uses TRBV11-2 with TRBJ1-2; the D is unclear. V lost 1 base and J lost 8, with 14 bases in between. CDR3 size: 14 residues. Germline-derived CDR1 and CDR2 are SGHAT and FQNNGV. CDR3 protein: CASSLGSGIGGYTF. Written as DNA, the CDR3 is TGTGCCAGCAGCTTAGGGTCCGGAATCGGAGGCTACACCTTC.

There are many counts of this clonotype. This chain links TRBV28 with TRBJ2-7; 8 bases fit TRBD1. CDR1 is MDHEN and CDR2 is SYDVKM in the germline V gene. V gave up 4 bases and J gave up 3 bases; unmatched junction bases: 8. The CDR3 length is 15 residues. CDR3 residues: CASSSTGDGRYEQYF. In nucleotides, the CDR3 is TGTGCCAGCAGTTCGACAGGGGACGGGCGCTACGAGCAGTACTTC.

This clonotype was detected many times. The CDR3 nucleotides are TGCGCCAGCAGCTCGCGGACGGATATGACCCAGTACTTC. This gives the protein CASSSRTDMTQYF. The V call is TRBV5-1, the J call TRBJ2-5; D remains ambiguous. Germline CDR1 and CDR2: SGHRS and YFSETQ. Trimming removed 3 bases at V and 7 bases at J, with 13 bases between. The length of the CDR3 is 13 residues.